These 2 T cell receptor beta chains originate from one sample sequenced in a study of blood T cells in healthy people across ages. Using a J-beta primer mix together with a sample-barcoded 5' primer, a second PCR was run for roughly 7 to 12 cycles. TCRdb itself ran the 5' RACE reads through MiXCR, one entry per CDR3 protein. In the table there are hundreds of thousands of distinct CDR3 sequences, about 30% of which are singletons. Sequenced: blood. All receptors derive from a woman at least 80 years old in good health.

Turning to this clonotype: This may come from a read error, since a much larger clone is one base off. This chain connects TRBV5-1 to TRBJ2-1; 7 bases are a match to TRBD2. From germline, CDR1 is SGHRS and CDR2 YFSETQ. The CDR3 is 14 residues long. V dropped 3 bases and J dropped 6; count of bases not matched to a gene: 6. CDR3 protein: CASSYGPGGNEQFF. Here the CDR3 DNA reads TGCGCCAGCAGCTATGGGCCGGGGGGCAATGAGCAGTTCTTC.

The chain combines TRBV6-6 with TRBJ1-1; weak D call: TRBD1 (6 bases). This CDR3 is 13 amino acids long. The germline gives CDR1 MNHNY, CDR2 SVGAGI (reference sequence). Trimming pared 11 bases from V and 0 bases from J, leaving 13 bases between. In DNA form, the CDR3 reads TGTGCCGGGACACTGACCATGAACACTGAAGCTTTCTTT. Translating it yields CAGTLTMNTEAFF.